One and the same sample provided the 30 T cell receptor beta chains below, sequenced in a study of cytomegalovirus exposure and HLA in healthy donors. In the PCR, 60 Vbeta and 13 Jbeta primers were used. Only in-frame clones appear in the TCRdb table, and some are missing; sequencing was by immunoSEQ multiplex PCR. The data contain some 67,000 clones, roughly 78% of them singletons. Sequencing was performed on PBMCs. The source is a man aged 35-49 years in good health and CMV-seronegative.

The V gene is TRBV6-1, the J gene TRBJ2-1; 8 bases match TRBD1. CDR1 MNHNS and CDR2 SASEGT come from the germline V gene. J was trimmed by 4 bases and V by 1 base; bases with no gene match: 3. CDR3 length equals 15 residues. The CDR3 DNA follows: TGTGCCAGCAGTGAAGGGACAGGGCTTTACAATGAGCAGTTCTTC. Amino acid sequence: CASSEGTGLYNEQFF.

CDR3 loop: CASSRDRNPGELFF. CDR3 DNA: TGTGCCAGCAGCCGGGACAGGAATCCCGGGGAGCTGTTTTTT. V gene TRBV25-1 combines with J gene TRBJ2-2, with 8 bases that match TRBD1. The germline CDR1 and CDR2 sequences are MGHDK and SYGVNS. V shed 6 bases and J 6 bases; nucleotides not matched to a gene: 6. The CDR3 extends over 14 amino acids.

This clone was observed once. V and J are TRBV9 and TRBJ1-1; D remains unclear. From germline, CDR1 is SGDLS and CDR2 YYNGEE. The CDR3 totals 14 residues. The germline V and J ends were trimmed by 0 bases and 1 base, with 7 bases remaining between them. The DNA of the CDR3 is TGTGCCAGCAGCGTAGAGGCGGCGAACACTGAAGCTTTCTTT. Amino acid sequence: CASSVEAANTEAFF. The full variable domain, with the rest looked up from reference TRBV9 and TRBJ1-1, is DSGVTQTPKHLITATGQRVTLRCSPRSGDLSVYWYQQSLDQGLQFLIQYYNGEERAKGNILERFSAQQFPDLHSELNLSSLELGDSALYFCASSVEAANTEAFFGQGTRLTVV.

This clone was detected a few times. The V call is TRBV5-1, the J call TRBJ1-1; unclear D gene. Looked up from germline, CDR1 is SGHRS and CDR2 is YFSETQ. V lost 4 bases, J lost 5 bases, and 6 bases lay in between. The CDR3 contains 11 residues. CDR3 protein: CASSRGTEAFF. CDR3 sequence (DNA): TGCGCCAGCAGCCGGGGAACTGAAGCTTTCTTT.

This rearrangement joins TRBV29-1 to TRBJ1-1; D is perhaps TRBD1 (5 bases). Germline loops: CDR1 SQVTM, CDR2 ANQGSEA. The CDR3 extends over 17 amino acids. The V and J ends lost 4 bases and 7 bases respectively, with 28 bases between them. The CDR3 nucleotides are TGCAGCGTTGGGGGTAGGGCGACCCGGGACTATCCCATTGAAGCTTTCTTT. It is translated as CSVGGRATRDYPIEAFF.

This clone was seen just once. The chain links TRBV7-2 to TRBJ1-4; unclear D gene. The CDR3 covers 13 residues. Trimming cost V 3 bases and J 4 bases, with 6 bases left between them. Germline-derived CDR1 and CDR2 are SGHTA and FQGNSA. CDR3 loop: CASSLTGNEKLFF. As DNA, the CDR3 is TGTGCCAGCAGCTTGACGGGTAATGAAAAACTGTTTTTT.

The chain uses TRBV5-1 and TRBJ2-7; unclear D gene. This CDR3 is 13 amino acids long. Germline V gene lookup returns CDR1 SGHRS and CDR2 YFSETQ. V was shortened by 3 bases and J by 2 bases, with 9 bases between the two germline ends. In DNA form, the CDR3 reads TGCGCCAGCAGCTGGGCCACCGCCTACGAGCAGTACTTC. Translated, it gives CASSWATAYEQYF.

This chain joins TRBV9 and TRBJ2-2; maybe TRBD1 (5 bases). V was trimmed by 2 bases and J by 4 bases, leaving 12 bases between them. The CDR3 covers 15 residues. CDR1 and CDR2 (germline): SGDLS, YYNGEE. The CDR3 sequence: CASSVQGGVTGELFF. The DNA of the CDR3 is TGTGCCAGCAGCGTGCAGGGTGGGGTCACCGGGGAGCTGTTTTTT.

This sequence joins TRBV9 and TRBJ2-3, with D possibly matching TRBD2 (7 bases). The germline gives CDR1 SGDLS, CDR2 YYNGEE. Trimming stripped 0 bases from V and 5 bases from J, with 16 bases between. The CDR3 runs 16 residues. In nucleotides, the CDR3 is TGTGCCAGCAGCGTAGAGGGGGGGGGCCAGGGAGATACGCAGTATTTT. Its protein is CASSVEGGGQGDTQYF.

V gene TRBV5-4 combines with J gene TRBJ1-1; TRBD1 matches at 7 bases. The CDR3 sequence is 11 residues long. Germline values: CDR1 SGHNT, CDR2 YYREEE (reference sequence). Unmatched junction bases numbered 2, after V lost 6 bases and J lost 6 bases. The CDR3 DNA is TGTGCCAGCATCGGGACAGCTGAAGCTTTCTTT. This gives the protein CASIGTAEAFF.

This chain connects TRBV5-8 to TRBJ2-3; 9 bases fit TRBD2. In germline, CDR1 is SGHTS, CDR2 YDEGEE. The CDR3 covers 17 residues. J was trimmed by 0 bases and V by 0 bases; bases with no gene match: 5. CDR3 sequence (DNA): TGTGCCAGCAGCTTGGGCTCGACTAGCGGTAGCACAGATACGCAGTATTTT. This encodes CASSLGSTSGSTDTQYF.

The rearrangement uses TRBV4-1 and TRBJ2-7, with 12 nucleotides matching TRBD2. This CDR3 contains 15 residues. Germline trimming cut 5 bases from V and 4 bases from J; bases unmatched to any gene: 6. Per the germline V gene, CDR1 is MGHRA and CDR2 is YSYEKL. Written as DNA, the CDR3 is TGCGCCAGCAGCTATCTAGCGGGGGGGCGGTACGAGCAGTACTTC. Protein: CASSYLAGGRYEQYF.

The chain's CDR3 is CASSQTYGRPSYEQYF. In DNA, the CDR3 is TGTGCCAGCAGCCAGACTTACGGGAGGCCTTCCTACGAGCAGTACTTC. The rearrangement uses TRBV14 and TRBJ2-7; 7 positions match TRBD2. Germline V lookup: CDR1 SGHDN, CDR2 FVKESK. J lost 1 base, V lost 3 bases, and 9 bases had no gene match. This CDR3 contains 16 residues.

V gene TRBV5-8 combines with J gene TRBJ1-1; tentatively, D is TRBD1 (5 bases). Germline-derived CDR1 and CDR2 are SGHTS and YDEGEE. This CDR3 spans 16 amino acids. With 1 base removed from V and 0 bases from J, the gap between germline ends came to 13 bases. The CDR3 bases are TGTGCCAGCAGCTTGAGGCAGGGAAACATGAACACTGAAGCTTTCTTT. Its protein is CASSLRQGNMNTEAFF.

DNA for the CDR3: TGCGCCAGCAGTGAGTCGGGGGGTGGTTTCTACGAGCAGTACTTC. This gives the protein CASSESGGGFYEQYF. V gene TRBV10-1 combines with J gene TRBJ2-7, with D tentatively TRBD2 (6 bases). This CDR3 has 15 residues. Germline assignment: CDR1 WNHNN and CDR2 SYGVQD (reference sequence). Trimming removed 0 bases from V and 3 bases from J, with 12 bases in between.

The rearrangement uses TRBV5-1 and TRBJ2-5, with unresolved D. The J call may be wrong; the DNA end is better matched by TRBJ2-7. Germline V gene lookup returns CDR1 SGHRS and CDR2 YFSETQ. There are 12 residues in the CDR3. CDR3 nucleotides: TGCGCCAGCAGCTTGTCATCGTACGAGCAGTACTTC. The encoded protein is CASSLSSYEQYF.

The rearrangement links TRBV29-1 to TRBJ1-2; D perhaps matches TRBD1 (6 bases). Germline CDR1 and CDR2: SQVTM and ANQGSEA. The CDR3 sequence is 14 residues long. The V end lost 2 bases, the J end lost 4 bases, and 14 bases lay between the germline ends. DNA of the CDR3: TGCAGCGTTGAACGTCCCAAGGGGGTCTATGGCTACACCTTC. Residues: CSVERPKGVYGYTF.

This clone was seen a handful of times. One end of the junction is discordant with germline, which a read error may explain. The sample holds other DNA sequences that translate to the same CDR3. The rearrangement links TRBV5-4 to TRBJ2-7, with TRBD1 as a possible D gene (6 bases). This CDR3 is 15 amino acids long. Germline CDR1 is SGHNT and CDR2 is YYREEE (reference sequence). This chain's CDR3 is CASSWTASPSYEQYF. The CDR3 bases are TGCGCCAGCAGCTGGACAGCTTCACCCTCCTACGAGCAGTACTTC.

This rearrangement joins TRBV7-8 to TRBJ1-1, with D perhaps TRBD1 (6 bases). This CDR3 has 15 residues. The germline V and J ends were trimmed by 5 bases and 1 base, with 14 bases remaining between them. CDR1 is SGHVS, CDR2 FQNEAQ, per germline. For the CDR3, the DNA is TGTGCCAGCAGCAGCAGGGGACCTACGAACACTGAAGCTTTCTTT. Residues: CASSSRGPTNTEAFF.

This clone was picked up a small number of times. The chain recombines TRBV20-1 with TRBJ1-1; 7 bases agree with TRBD1. V was clipped by 5 bases and J by 6 bases; unmatched bases: 3. This CDR3 region has 11 residues. The germline CDR1 and CDR2 sequences are DFQATT and SNEGSKA (reference sequence). This CDR3 is CSAPGTAEAFF. In DNA, the CDR3 is TGCAGTGCTCCTGGGACAGCTGAAGCTTTCTTT.

This clone was picked up a small number of times. The CDR3 spells CASHRTGGRRSEAFF. The CDR3 DNA sequence: TGTGCCAGCCACCGTACAGGGGGCAGGCGTAGTGAAGCTTTCTTT. The chain recombines TRBV6-1 with TRBJ1-1; 9 bases are a match to TRBD1. J lost 7 bases, V lost 8 bases, and 14 bases had no gene match. The CDR3 runs 15 residues. The V gene's germline CDR1 is MNHNS and CDR2 SASEGT.

The chain is built from TRBV2 and TRBJ1-2, with TRBD1 matching 7 bases. The J segment lost 6 bases and the V segment lost 6 bases, leaving 13 bases of the junction unmatched. This CDR3 is built from 15 residues. Germline CDR1 and CDR2: SNHLY and FYNNEI. The chain's CDR3 is CASSLLSGTADGYTF. As DNA, the CDR3 is TGTGCCAGCAGCCTGCTCTCCGGGACAGCAGATGGCTACACCTTC.

This sequence joins TRBV25-1 and TRBJ2-5; perhaps TRBD1 as D (6 bases). The J call could be wrong; TRBJ2-7 is a better fit for the DNA end. Germline lookup yields CDR1 MGHDK and CDR2 SYGVNS. The CDR3 is 14 residues long. Here the CDR3 reads CASSKAGVSYEQYF. In DNA, the CDR3 is TGTGCCAGCAGCAAGGCAGGGGTATCCTACGAGCAGTACTTC.

V usage is TRBV6-1 and J usage is TRBJ1-5, with TRBD1 as a possible D gene (6 bases). This CDR3 contains 14 residues. Trimming took 7 bases from V and 5 from J, leaving 15 bases between them. Per germline, CDR1 MNHNS and CDR2 SASEGT. CDR3 in amino acids: CASIDRQNHQPQHF. The CDR3 DNA is TGTGCCAGCATCGACAGGCAAAACCATCAGCCCCAGCATTTT.

The chain combines TRBV5-5 with TRBJ1-4, with no clear D. V was cut by 4 bases and J by 0 bases, with 13 bases left in between. CDR1 and CDR2 (germline): SGHKS, YYEKEE (reference sequence). CDR3 length equals 16 residues. The CDR3 loop reads CASSRVGIATNEKLFF. The CDR3 nucleotides are TGTGCCAGCAGCCGTGTCGGTATCGCAACTAATGAAAAACTGTTTTTT.

The J gene is TRBJ1-6, the V gene TRBV6-6, with 9 bases identical to TRBD1. The CDR3 length is 14 residues. Trimming cost V 8 bases and J 9 bases; bases outside gene matches: 8. From germline, CDR1 is MNHNY and CDR2 SVGAGI (reference sequence). The CDR3: CASGGRDRVSPLHF. The DNA for the CDR3 is TGTGCCAGCGGGGGAAGGGACAGGGTTTCACCCCTCCACTTT.

This rearrangement joins TRBV5-4 to TRBJ2-1; 8 bases align to TRBD2. This CDR3 has 15 amino acids. The V and J ends lost 0 bases and 9 bases, in that order; junction bases with no gene match: 8. CDR1 SGHNT and CDR2 YYREEE come from the germline V gene (reference sequence). The CDR3 spells CASSLVLAGLSEQFF. CDR3 nucleotides: TGTGCCAGCAGCTTGGTCCTAGCGGGTTTAAGTGAGCAGTTCTTC.

For the CDR3, the DNA is TGTGCCAGTAGTATAGGGCGGACAGCTGATAATTCACCCCTCCACTTT. Translated: CASSIGRTADNSPLHF. The chain employs TRBV19 and TRBJ1-6; TRBD1 might be the D (6 bases). The germline CDR1 and CDR2 sequences are LNHDA and SQIVND (reference sequence). This CDR3 is 16 amino acids long. V was shortened by 1 base and J by 5 bases, with 12 bases between the two germline ends. Filled out from reference TRBV19 and TRBJ1-6, the complete variable domain reads DGGITQSPKYLFRKEGQNVTLSCEQNLNHDAMYWYRQDPGQGLRLIYYSQIVNDFQKGDIAEGYSVSREKKESFPLTVTSAQKNPTAFYLCASSIGRTADNSPLHFGNGTRLTVT.

This chain joins TRBV7-3 and TRBJ2-3; tentatively, D is TRBD1 (6 bases). Looked up from germline, CDR1 is SGHTA and CDR2 is FQGTGA. V dropped 2 bases and J dropped 2 bases, with 11 bases sitting between them. The CDR3 contains 15 residues. The CDR3 sequence: CASSLGGRTTDTQYF. For the CDR3, the DNA is TGTGCCAGCAGCTTAGGGGGCAGGACCACAGATACGCAGTATTTT.

The J gene is TRBJ2-5, the V gene TRBV2, with 8 bases fitting TRBD1. The CDR3 extends over 15 amino acids. Unmatched junction bases numbered 12, after V lost 9 bases and J lost 3 bases. The germline V gene encodes CDR1 SNHLY and CDR2 FYNNEI. This CDR3 is CASGIIGQGKETQYF. The DNA of the CDR3 is TGTGCCAGTGGGATTATAGGACAGGGAAAAGAGACCCAGTACTTC.